What follows are 16 T cell receptor beta chains derived from one specimen sequenced in a study of vaccination and CD4 T cells after COVID-19. Sequencing of the DNA from cultured CD4+ T cells was carried out with the Oncomine TCR Beta short-read assay. TCRdb re-derived calls from the PCR reads in MiXCR, one entry per CDR3 protein. This sample yields under 9,500 distinct CDR3 sequences, of which 55% to 60% are seen a single time; about 7.1% belongs to the top ten. Their antigens are not known. Treatment indicated: roughly 11-day PBMC culture with coronavirus spike peptide pools or control peptides (ViraFEST assay). The sequenced sample consisted of CD4+ T cells from blood, cultured in vitro. All receptors come from a human donor who had recovered from COVID-19.

The chain has TRBV6-5 and TRBJ1-1, with D maybe TRBD1 (6 bases). Germline V gene lookup returns CDR1 MNHEY and CDR2 SVGAGI. V was trimmed by 0 bases and J by 6 bases, leaving 8 bases between them. The CDR3 is 13 residues long. The chain's CDR3 is CASSYSRGAEAFF. In nucleotides, the CDR3 is TGTGCCAGCAGTTACTCGAGGGGGGCTGAAGCTTTCTTT.

The CDR3 sequence: CASSPSTGTYGYTF. For the CDR3, the DNA is TGTGCCAGCTCACCATCCACAGGTACCTATGGCTACACCTTC. The V and J genes are TRBV18 and TRBJ1-2; D might be TRBD1 (5 bases). Trimming removed 2 bases from V and 4 bases from J, with 11 bases in between. This CDR3 is 14 amino acids long. CDR1 is KGHSH, CDR2 LQKENI, per germline.

The chain combines TRBV6-1 with TRBJ1-2; D is unresolved. CDR1 and CDR2 (germline): MNHNS, SASEGT. CDR3 length: 15 amino acids. Trimming took 6 bases from V and 4 from J, leaving 18 bases between them. The CDR3 protein is CASRAEYGGSYGYTF. The CDR3 nucleotides read TGTGCCAGCAGGGCCGAATACGGAGGGAGCTATGGCTACACCTTC.

In the case of this clonotype: A junction boundary mismatches the germline segment, possibly from a read error. The CDR3 DNA reads TGCAGTGCTCGAGAGTCTGTAGCCAAAAACATTCAGTACTTC. This gives the protein CSARESVAKNIQYF. This chain links TRBV20-1 with TRBJ2-4; D is undetermined. CDR1 is DFQATT and CDR2 is SNEGSKA in the germline V gene (reference sequence). This CDR3 comprises 14 residues.

This clonotype was detected once. CDR3 in DNA: TGCAGTGCTAGACGCGGGGCCGGGGGCAATCAGCCCCAGCATTTT. Translated: CSARRGAGGNQPQHF. This sequence joins TRBV20-1 and TRBJ1-5, with D perhaps TRBD1 (5 bases). V lost 2 bases and J 2 bases, leaving 13 bases between the germline ends. Per the germline V gene, CDR1 is DFQATT and CDR2 is SNEGSKA (reference sequence). CDR3 size: 15 residues.

DNA of the CDR3: TGTGCCAGCAGCTCCCAGGGGCAGACTAACTATGGCTACACCTTC. Translating it yields CASSSQGQTNYGYTF. The genes are TRBV11-1 and TRBJ1-2; a weak D match, TRBD1 (6 bases). The CDR3 sequence is 15 residues long. Trimming shortened V by 4 bases and J by 0 bases, and 12 bases separated the two germline ends. In germline, CDR1 is SGHAT, CDR2 FQDESV (reference sequence).

In its sample, this clonotype was seen a few times. This chain links TRBV24-1 with TRBJ1-1; no firm D call. CDR3 length: 14 residues. V was cut by 3 bases and J by 0 bases, with 7 bases left in between. Germline V CDR1 and CDR2: KGHDR, SFDVKD. CDR3 loop: CATSDPQLNTEAFF. The DNA of the CDR3 is TGTGCCACCAGTGATCCTCAACTGAACACTGAAGCTTTCTTT.

The gene calls are TRBV6-5 and TRBJ1-4; D is perhaps TRBD1 (6 bases). The CDR3 is 15 amino acids. Trimming took 2 bases from V and 7 from J, leaving 14 bases between them. Germline V lookup: CDR1 MNHEY, CDR2 SVGAGI. The DNA for the CDR3 is TGTGCCAGCAGTTACCGCCGGGGGGCAAGTGAAAAACTGTTTTTT. This codes for CASSYRRGASEKLFF.

The V call is TRBV25-1, the J call TRBJ1-2, with D unclear. V was trimmed by 6 bases and J by 3 bases, leaving 23 bases between them. The CDR3 sequence is 17 residues long. Germline CDR1 is MGHDK and CDR2 is SYGVNS. CDR3 sequence (DNA): TGTGCCAGCAGACCAAACCTCTTTCCCCGAAAGTACTATGGCTACACCTTC. The encoded protein is CASRPNLFPRKYYGYTF.

This chain uses TRBV12-3 or TRBV12-4 with TRBJ1-1, with D maybe TRBD1 (6 bases). With 6 bases removed from V and 5 bases from J, the gap between germline ends came to 10 bases. This CDR3 spans 12 amino acids. Here the CDR3 DNA reads TGTGCCAGCAGCAACAGGGTTACTGAAGCTTTCTTT. This encodes CASSNRVTEAFF.

The chain is built from TRBV29-1 and TRBJ2-1, with 10 bases lining up with TRBD2. CDR1 is SQVTM, CDR2 ANQGSEA, per germline. The CDR3 loop spans 15 amino acids. After removal of 2 bases from V and 4 bases from J, the junction contained 5 bases not matched to a gene. The chain's CDR3 is CSVESLAGAYNEQFF. CDR3 nucleotides: TGCAGCGTTGAATCGCTAGCGGGAGCTTACAATGAGCAGTTCTTC.

The CDR3 DNA reads as TGCGCCAGCAGCCAAGAGTGGAACTATGGCTACACCTTC. Protein: CASSQEWNYGYTF. The chain uses TRBV4-3 and TRBJ1-2; D not certain. In germline, CDR1 is LGHNA, CDR2 YSLEER. The CDR3 has 13 residues. V lost 0 bases, J lost 2 bases, and 4 bases lay in between.

The chain joins TRBV7-2 to TRBJ1-3; maybe TRBD1 (6 bases). Trimming removed 5 bases from V and 0 bases from J, with 8 bases in between. This CDR3 spans 14 amino acids. Germline values: CDR1 SGHTA, CDR2 FQGNSA. In DNA, the CDR3 is TGTGCCAGCAGCCGAGGGGGCTCTGGAAACACCATATATTTT. Protein: CASSRGGSGNTIYF.

This clonotype was counted between two and nine times. The chain joins TRBV11-2 to TRBJ2-7; 7 bases are a match to TRBD2. The V gene end was trimmed by 0 bases and the J gene end by 9 bases; junction bases not matched to a gene: 2. Germline lookup yields CDR1 SGHAT and CDR2 FQNNGV. This CDR3 is built from 12 residues. CDR3 bases: TGTGCCAGCAGCTTAGATCCGGGGGGGCAGTACTTC. Its protein is CASSLDPGGQYF.

The V gene is TRBV12-3 or TRBV12-4, the J gene TRBJ1-2; TRBD1 agrees at 10 bases. The CDR3 spans 14 residues. V gave up 3 bases and J gave up 7 bases; unmatched junction bases: 5. The CDR3 is CASSFGGTGAGYTF. CDR3 nucleotide sequence: TGTGCCAGCAGTTTCGGCGGGACAGGGGCTGGCTACACCTTC.

The rearrangement uses TRBV2 and TRBJ1-2; 9 nucleotides match TRBD1. Looked up from germline, CDR1 is SNHLY and CDR2 is FYNNEI. J was trimmed by 7 bases and V by 6 bases; bases with no gene match: 9. The length of the CDR3 is 14 residues. CDR3: CASRPGQGRGGYTF. In nucleotides, the CDR3 is TGTGCCAGCAGACCGGGACAGGGAAGAGGTGGCTACACCTTC.